Below are 18 T cell receptor beta chains sequenced from a single sample in a study of PD-1 blockade in mismatch repair-deficient tumors (dated 2017 in TCRdb). The label giving this sample's time point can be read as: approximately nine-day in vitro stimulation with candidate mutation-associated neoantigen peptide 1. To prepare the library, the immunoSEQ multiplex PCR assay was applied. Not all clones reach the TCRdb copy of this immuneACCESS table, which keeps in-frame sequences only. Checked studies attribute under half of the gap to unresolved V genes and leave the rest unexplained. In all, the sample holds several thousand clones, and roughly nine tenths of those were seen once. Of the sample, roughly 14% is held by the ten largest clones. Their target antigens are unknown. Specimen: cells cultured in vitro, collected from a patient treated with pembrolizumab. The receptors originated from an adult with mismatch repair-deficient cancer.

This clone was seen only once. The chain combines TRBV19 with TRBJ1-2; 7 nucleotides align to TRBD1. The CDR3 is 16 residues long. Germline assignment: CDR1 LNHDA and CDR2 SQIVND (reference sequence). The ends lost 3 bases at V and 5 bases at J; junction bases unmatched: 12. The CDR3 reads CASSMIGGRPLYGYTF. The CDR3 coding sequence is TGTGCCAGTAGTATGATAGGGGGCAGACCCCTGTATGGCTACACCTTC.

The rearrangement joins TRBV11-2 to TRBJ1-5; D gene uncertain. Trimming cost V 2 bases and J 6 bases, with 8 bases left between them. CDR1 is SGHAT and CDR2 is FQNNGV in the germline V gene. This CDR3 is built from 13 residues. The DNA of the CDR3 is TGTGCCAGCAGCTTATCTTTAGGTCAGCCCCAGCATTTT. Residues: CASSLSLGQPQHF.

The V gene is TRBV7-9, the J gene TRBJ1-4; D gene uncertain. Trimming removed 5 bases from V and 7 bases from J, with 14 bases in between. Germline loops: CDR1 SEHNR, CDR2 FQNEAQ (reference sequence). The CDR3 spans 14 residues. The CDR3 DNA sequence: TGTGCCAGCAGCCCACCTACTCAGGTTGAAAAACTGTTTTTT. It translates to CASSPPTQVEKLFF.

The chain employs TRBV7-3 and TRBJ2-2, with a possible D match to TRBD1 (6 bases). The CDR3 length is 17 residues. V dropped 1 base and J dropped 1 base, with 13 bases sitting between them. CDR1 is SGHTA and CDR2 is FQGTGA in the germline V gene. The CDR3 loop is CASSLSGGGLNTGELFF. CDR3 nucleotides: TGTGCCAGCAGCTTAAGTGGGGGCGGGCTGAACACCGGGGAGCTGTTTTTT.

The chain has TRBV29-1 and TRBJ1-1; the D gene is possibly TRBD1 (5 bases). Deletions cut 7 bases from V and 5 bases from J, with 17 bases between. The CDR3 has 13 residues. Germline loops: CDR1 SQVTM, CDR2 ANQGSEA. This chain's CDR3 is CSGADNPGTEAFF. CDR3 DNA: TGCAGCGGTGCGGACAACCCGGGGACTGAAGCTTTCTTT.

The chain links TRBV28 to TRBJ1-2; TRBD1 might be the D (6 bases). The CDR3 contains 15 residues. The V end lost 3 bases, the J end lost 0 bases, and 11 bases lay between the germline ends. Germline V lookup: CDR1 MDHEN, CDR2 SYDVKM. Written as DNA, the CDR3 is TGTGCCAGCAGTTTCCCCGGGGGCGCTAACTATGGCTACACCTTC. Translation: CASSFPGGANYGYTF.

This chain joins TRBV2 and TRBJ2-4; D ambiguous. V lost 6 bases and J 5 bases, leaving 14 bases between the germline ends. This CDR3 spans 14 amino acids. The germline V gene encodes CDR1 SNHLY and CDR2 FYNNEI. Here the CDR3 DNA reads TGTGCCAGCAGCACCCTACAATGGGAAAACATTCAGTACTTC. Translating it yields CASSTLQWENIQYF.

This clone was counted a few times. The chain uses TRBV2 and TRBJ1-2, with a weak D call TRBD1 (6 bases). Trimming cost V 6 bases and J 8 bases, with 13 bases left between them. The CDR3 runs to 12 residues. Germline CDR1 is SNHLY and CDR2 is FYNNEI. The CDR3 loop is CASRVGGYGYTF. CDR3 coding DNA: TGTGCCAGCAGGGTAGGGGGATACGGCTACACCTTC.

Concerning this clone itself: The sample carries other DNA sequences with the same CDR3. The rearrangement joins TRBV14 to TRBJ1-1; TRBD1 matches 7 bases. In germline, CDR1 is SGHDN, CDR2 FVKESK. Trimming cost V 4 bases and J 5 bases; bases outside gene matches: 4. This CDR3 is 13 amino acids long. The CDR3 region is CASSLTGATEAFF. The CDR3 DNA reads as TGTGCCAGCAGCCTAACAGGGGCTACTGAAGCTTTCTTT.

This chain joins TRBV11-3 and TRBJ1-6; TRBD1 aligns across 10 bases. The V segment lost 5 bases and the J segment 7 bases; nucleotides outside the gene matches: 5. The CDR3 length is 15 residues. Germline V gene lookup returns CDR1 SGHNT and CDR2 YENEEA. In nucleotides, the CDR3 is TGTGCCAGCAGCCCGACAGGGGGCGGGAATTCACCCCTCCACTTT. It specifies CASSPTGGGNSPLHF.

This clone qualifies as large. The chain uses TRBV5-1 and TRBJ2-5, with D perhaps matching TRBD1 (5 bases). The germline gives CDR1 SGHRS, CDR2 YFSETQ. Trimming shortened V by 0 bases and J by 1 base, and 7 bases separated the two germline ends. The length of the CDR3 is 14 residues. The DNA of the CDR3 is TGCGCCAGCAGCTTGGGACAGTTCCAAGAGACCCAGTACTTC. Translation: CASSLGQFQETQYF.

This clone was recorded once. The chain joins TRBV7-3 to TRBJ2-1; the match to TRBD2 covers 8 bases. The CDR3 spans 15 residues. The germline V gene has CDR1 SGHTA and CDR2 FQGTGA. V lost 5 bases, J lost 7 bases, and 10 bases stayed unmatched. CDR3 sequence (DNA): TGTGCCAGCAGCCAAACTAGCGGACCTTGGAATGAGCAGTTCTTC. It specifies CASSQTSGPWNEQFF.

The V and J genes are TRBV7-6 and TRBJ2-1, with D possibly matching TRBD2 (7 bases). V lost 1 base to trimming and J lost 0 bases, with 16 bases between them. CDR1 is SGHVS, CDR2 FNYEAQ, per germline. CDR3 length: 18 residues. The chain's CDR3 is CASSLEGGGSPSYNEQFF. The CDR3 coding sequence is TGTGCCAGCAGCTTAGAGGGGGGCGGGAGTCCCTCCTACAATGAGCAGTTCTTC. The full variable domain, completed using reference TRBV7-6 and TRBJ2-1, is GAGVSQSPRYKVTKRGQDVALRCDPISGHVSLYWYRQALGQGPEFLTYFNYEAQQDKSGLPNDRFSAERPEGSISTLTIQRTEQRDSAMYRCASSLEGGGSPSYNEQFFGPGTRLTVL.

This clone was recorded once. The chain has TRBV5-8 and TRBJ1-1; a possible D gene is TRBD1 (5 bases). V gave up 1 base and J gave up 6 bases, with 7 bases separating them. This CDR3 spans 12 amino acids. Germline V gene sequence: CDR1 SGHTS, CDR2 YDEGEE. This CDR3 is CASSLLGPEAFF. The CDR3 nucleotides read TGTGCCAGCAGCTTGTTGGGACCTGAAGCTTTCTTT.

The chain has TRBV6-4 and TRBJ1-3; D is ambiguous. The length of the CDR3 is 13 residues. Trimming shortened V by 6 bases and J by 7 bases, and 13 bases separated the two germline ends. Germline-derived CDR1 and CDR2 are MRHNA and SNTAGT. In nucleotides, the CDR3 is TGTGCCAGCAGCCCCGGGGTCGGGAACACCATATATTTT. Amino acids: CASSPGVGNTIYF.

About this clone itself: The junction differs from germline at one of its ends, possibly a read error. The chain recombines TRBV2 with TRBJ1-1, with TRBD1 matching 7 bases. Germline CDR1 and CDR2: SNHLY and FYNNEI. This CDR3 spans 12 amino acids. The CDR3 sequence: CASSDRTGLSIF. The CDR3 DNA reads TGTGCCAGCAGTGATAGGACAGGTCTTTCTATCTTT. The full variable domain, with the rest looked up from reference TRBV2 and TRBJ1-1, is EPEVTQTPSHQVTQMGQEVILRCVPISNHLYFYWYRQILGQKVEFLVSFYNNEISEKSEIFDDQFSVERPDGSNFTLKIRSTKLEDSAMYFCASSDRTGLSIFGQGTRLTVV.

The gene calls are TRBV7-8 and TRBJ2-1; TRBD2 matches 10 bases. Germline lookup yields CDR1 SGHVS and CDR2 FQNEAQ. The CDR3 is made up of 16 amino acids. V lost 1 base, J lost 10 bases, and 10 bases stayed unmatched. The CDR3 sequence is CASSLDPGLATGEQFF. CDR3 DNA sequence: TGTGCCAGCAGCTTAGACCCGGGACTAGCGACGGGGGAGCAGTTCTTC.

This chain links TRBV5-1 with TRBJ2-2; no clear D gene. The germline V gene encodes CDR1 SGHRS and CDR2 YFSETQ. Trimming pared 4 bases from V and 2 bases from J, leaving 15 bases between. This CDR3 is built from 16 residues. The CDR3 sequence is CASSLVPGLNTGELFF. Here the CDR3 DNA reads TGCGCCAGCAGCCTGGTGCCCGGGCTAAACACCGGGGAGCTGTTTTTT.